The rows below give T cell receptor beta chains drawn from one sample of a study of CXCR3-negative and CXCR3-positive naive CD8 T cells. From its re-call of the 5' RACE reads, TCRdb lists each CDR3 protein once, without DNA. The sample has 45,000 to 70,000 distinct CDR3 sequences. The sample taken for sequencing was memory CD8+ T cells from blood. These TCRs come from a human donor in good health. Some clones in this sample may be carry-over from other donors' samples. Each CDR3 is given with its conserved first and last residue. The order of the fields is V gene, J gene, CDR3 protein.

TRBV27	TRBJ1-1	CASSQPRTMGTEAFF
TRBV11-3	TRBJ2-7	CASSLGEDRSYEQYF
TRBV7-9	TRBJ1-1	CASSPGGGGTEAFF
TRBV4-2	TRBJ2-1	CASSQEGTSAYNEQFF
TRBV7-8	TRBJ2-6	CASSLAYGGGEGANVLTF
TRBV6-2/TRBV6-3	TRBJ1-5	CASSCTTGIQPQHF
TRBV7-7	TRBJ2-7	CASSPAERVDEQYF
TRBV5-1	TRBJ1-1	CASSLTMNTEAFF
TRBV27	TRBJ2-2	CASSSPWGGRNTGELFF
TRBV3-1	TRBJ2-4	CASSLPGGKNIQYF
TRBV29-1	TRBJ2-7	CSVELEDRSYEQYF
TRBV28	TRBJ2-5	CASSSPGEEETQYF
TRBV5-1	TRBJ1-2	CASSLEVSGISNYGYTF
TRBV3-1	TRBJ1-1	CASGGVRGSTEAFF
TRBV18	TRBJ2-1	CASSPRIGTELYNEQFF
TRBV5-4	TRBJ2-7	CACSLTSGSLEVYEQYF
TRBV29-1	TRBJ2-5	CSVDKLLGGQETQYF
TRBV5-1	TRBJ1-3	CASSLGVGNTIYF
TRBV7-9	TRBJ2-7	CASSFATGLSYEQYF